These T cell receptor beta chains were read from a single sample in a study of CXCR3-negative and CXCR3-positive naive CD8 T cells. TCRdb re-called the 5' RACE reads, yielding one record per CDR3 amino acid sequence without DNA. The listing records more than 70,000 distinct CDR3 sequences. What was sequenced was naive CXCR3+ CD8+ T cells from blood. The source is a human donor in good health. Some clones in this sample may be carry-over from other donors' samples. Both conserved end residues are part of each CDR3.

CATNPLVAGVEQFF TRBJ2-1 TRBV12-3/TRBV12-4
CASSQEEGGDYGYTF TRBJ1-2 TRBV4-1
CASSPGGGGAYEQNF TRBJ2-7 TRBV18
CASSIERTGGAPETLYF TRBJ2-5 TRBV19
CSAMGLRTQYF TRBJ2-3 TRBV20-1
CASSPGGLQYF TRBJ2-7 TRBV6-2/TRBV6-3
CASIPWTGKDEQFF TRBJ2-1 TRBV2
CASSERDRESNQPQHF TRBJ1-5 TRBV28
CASSLTRDSSSYEQYF TRBJ2-7 TRBV28
CSVDQGEGTEAFF TRBJ1-1 TRBV29-1
CASRQGVAELFF TRBJ2-2 TRBV3-1
CASSQYGTGHLDEQFF TRBJ2-1 TRBV14
CASSFRGDKGTDTQYF TRBJ2-3 TRBV23-1
CASSPPPLGPNTGELFF TRBJ2-2 TRBV7-9
CAISEPEGADKNIQYF TRBJ2-4 TRBV10-3
CATSKWESEQFF TRBJ2-1 TRBV15
CSVEQGLADVGRETQYF TRBJ2-5 TRBV29-1
CASSASGGTGELFF TRBJ2-2 TRBV12-3/TRBV12-4
CASSVPGTSVVNEQFF TRBJ2-1 TRBV7-8
CAISSRGSYEQYF TRBJ2-7 TRBV10-3
CSVDETGGDNGELFF TRBJ2-2 TRBV29-1
CSVEDLVGEGYEQYF TRBJ2-7 TRBV29-1
CASTEPDTGPETQYF TRBJ2-5 TRBV7-9
CASNSDLGTEAFF TRBJ1-1 TRBV5-1
CASSSGLADEQFF TRBJ2-1 TRBV7-9
CASSSIGGKLYEQYF TRBJ2-7 TRBV5-8
CASSPTGALGNEQFF TRBJ2-1 TRBV14
CSVEIPGQILMNTEAFF TRBJ1-1 TRBV29-1
CASSLGQGWETQYF TRBJ2-5 TRBV5-1
CASSQDLERQEQYF TRBJ2-7 TRBV4-3
CASSQGGDSQYF TRBJ2-3 TRBV12-3/TRBV12-4
CASSFRGMITDTQYF TRBJ2-3 TRBV27